The T cell receptor beta chain under discussion was sequenced for a study of T cell changes during pregnancy in multiple sclerosis. The protocol was immunoSEQ multiplex PCR, while the TCRdb copy is restricted to in-frame clones and leaves out a portion. The table has around 92,000 clones, almost 95% seen once; the top ten hold 2% to 2.5%. This specimen was peripheral blood, taken in the third trimester of pregnancy. The clonotype originates from a female donor with multiple sclerosis, enrolled in a pregnancy study.

The CDR3 coding sequence is TGTGCCAGCAGCTTGGACAGGGGGAGCTACGAGCAGTACTTC. Its translation: CASSLDRGSYEQYF. This chain links TRBV7-6 with TRBJ2-7; 10 nucleotides align to TRBD1. The CDR3 length is 14 residues. Germline trimming cut 3 bases from V and 3 bases from J; bases unmatched to any gene: 2. CDR1 SGHVS and CDR2 FNYEAQ come from the germline V gene.